This record covers a single T cell receptor beta chain. This clone was counted once. Its antigen is currently not known. Base qualities are not at hand, and no much larger clone is one base apart. The data stem from a study of blood T cell repertoires in COVID-19 (dated by TCRdb to about 2020). Study-level background: Collaborator samples came from the United States, Italy and Spain and covered acute and convalescent phases of COVID-19. The prospective study material was composed of cDNA or gDNA derived from T cells, B-cell-depleted T cells, or PBMCs. The dataset comprised deeply sampled blood TCRbeta repertoires from subjects exposed to, actively infected with, or recovered from COVID-19. The repertoires were made available in a free public database intended to serve as a resource for research on the immune response to SARS-CoV-2. The samples were drawn from two sources: the first 160 participants of the ongoing ImmuneRACE study, and 950 to 1,500 subjects contributed by 6 global collaborators. The sample metadata nearly always contained a de-identified subject ID, COVID-19 status, age in years and sex. Where available, HLA class I and class II types were taken from metadata supplied by the sample provider and were not determined by assay-based typing.

What the authors observed across the whole study: How much clinical and demographic metadata was included differed by source and by participant, and the metadata was provided uncurated.

A distance of 7 bases separates the germline ends of V and J, which lose 5 bases and 0 bases respectively. The germline V gene sets CDR1 to MNHEY and CDR2 to SVGEGT. The CDR3 contains 14 residues, cysteine and phenylalanine counted. Only the CDR3 part of the read is kept: 42 bases, read in frame from the first base. Collaborating institutions collected whole blood in K2EDTA tubes following their own protocols. For TCRbeta analysis, collaborators shipped samples in one of three forms: frozen whole blood, isolated PBMCs, or DNA extracted from either of those sample types. TCRbeta CDR3 regions were amplified from genomic DNA by means of the immunoSEQ Assay, a bias-controlled multiplex PCR. Per the source publication's procedure: Nucleated cell counts per sample were estimated from amplification of reference gene primers within the assay. Sequence reads were collapsed and filtered to measure the absolute abundance of every unique TCRbeta CDR3 rearrangement. For each sample, productive Simpson clonality was calculated by taking the square root of Simpson's diversity index across productive rearrangements. TCRdb retrieved this table from immuneACCESS and kept in-frame rearrangements only. Not all clones are present; in checked studies, unresolved V genes account for under half, and no reason is known for the remainder. That table furnishes V, J and clone size, whereas the DNA furnished D and trimming. The sample includes a few hundred thousand clones, with around 86% observed a single time. The ten biggest clones cover around 3% of the sample.

The sample consisted of peripheral blood. Here the chain combines TRBV6-2 or TRBV6-3 and TRBJ2-2; D gene: possibly TRBD2, on 6 matching bases. This TCR came from a woman in her twenties or thirties with active or convalescent COVID-19. The CDR3 in this case is CASSREPNTGELFF. The bases are TGTGCCAGCAGTCGGGAGCCGAACACCGGGGAGCTGTTTTTT.